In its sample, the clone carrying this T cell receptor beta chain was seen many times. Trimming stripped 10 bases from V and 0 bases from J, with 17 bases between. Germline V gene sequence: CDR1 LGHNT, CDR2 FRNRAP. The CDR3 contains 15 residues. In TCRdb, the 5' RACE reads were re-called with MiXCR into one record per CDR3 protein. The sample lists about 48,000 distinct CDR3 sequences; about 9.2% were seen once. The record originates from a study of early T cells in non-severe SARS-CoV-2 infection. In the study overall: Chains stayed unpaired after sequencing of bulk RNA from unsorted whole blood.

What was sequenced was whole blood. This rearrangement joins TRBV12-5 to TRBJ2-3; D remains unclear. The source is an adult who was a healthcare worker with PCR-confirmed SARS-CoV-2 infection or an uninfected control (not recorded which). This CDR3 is CATSMGETSTDTQYF. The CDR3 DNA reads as TGTGCTACGTCCATGGGCGAGACTAGCACAGATACGCAGTATTTT.